This note documents a single T cell receptor beta chain sequence. The CDR3 consists of 15 residues. Trimming cost V 5 bases and J 6 bases; bases outside gene matches: 7. CDR1 is LNHDA, CDR2 SQIVND, per germline (reference sequence). The data stem from a study of technical replicates of blood from a handful of donors. The table came from immunoSEQ multiplex PCR; TCRdb's copy has only in-frame clones and leaves some out. The sample records more than 90,000 clones, roughly 96% being singletons. The source material was T cells isolated from PBMCs. This clonotype was sampled from a human donor in good health. J is TRBJ1-2 and V is TRBV19; 12 nucleotides line up with TRBD1. The CDR3 sequence is CASSRSGTGGDGYTF. In DNA, the CDR3 is TGTGCCAGTAGTCGATCCGGGACAGGGGGCGATGGCTACACCTTC.